The sequence of this T cell receptor beta chain was determined in a study of blood T cell repertoires in COVID-19. V was pared by 6 bases and J by 1 base, with 2 bases of the junction left unmatched. The CDR3 is 13 amino acids. CDR1 is LGHDT and CDR2 is YNNKEL in the germline V gene (reference sequence). In terms of age and location, participants ranged from roughly 18 to 100 years and lived in about 25 US areas. Cohort 3 donors were reported recovered after two negative PCRs, clearance, or symptom resolution. Produced via immunoSEQ multiplex PCR; TCRdb's table is partial and in-frame only. The sample lists roughly 300,000 clones, approximately 92% occurring once.

The gene calls are TRBV3-1 (or the pseudogene TRBV3-2) and TRBJ1-2; 7 positions match TRBD1. This receptor was identified in a woman in her thirties who had recovered from COVID-19. The source material was PBMCs or T cells enriched from blood (not recorded which). In DNA, the CDR3 is TGTGCCAGCAGTACAGGGGATAACTATGGCTACACCTTC. Amino acids: CASSTGDNYGYTF.